This T cell receptor beta chain was sequenced in a study of blood T cells in healthy people across ages. Findings and limits, study-wide: The study found more naive CD4+ cells and higher diversity in long-lived than aged donors.

With respect to this clonotype: The target antigen is unknown.

The authors ran a second PCR of roughly 7 to 11 cycles using a sample-barcoded 5' primer and a J-beta primer mix. A template-switch adaptor containing 12 random nucleotides labeled each cDNA molecule. CDR3-containing paired-end reads numbered at least 2.5 million in each sample. TCRdb re-called the 5' RACE reads with MiXCR, one entry per CDR3 protein. The sample lists 700,000 or so distinct CDR3 sequences, over 40% occurring once. Germline CDR1 SGHDN, CDR2 FVKESK. The CDR3 runs 15 residues. Trimming pared 4 bases from V and 0 bases from J, leaving 10 bases between. Per-sample PBMC isolation yielded at least 7 million cells.

The chain employs TRBV14 and TRBJ1-3; D gene unclear. The sequencing sample was made of blood. The TCR comes from an elderly man in good health. The CDR3 spells CASSLTFSSGNTIYF. Here the CDR3 DNA reads TGTGCCAGCAGCCTGACGTTCAGCTCTGGAAACACCATATATTTT.